Following are 28 T cell receptor beta chains from one sample sequenced in a study of graft-versus-host responses after intestinal transplantation. Intraepithelial and lamina propria lymphocytes were isolated from graft specimens. Profiled with immunoSEQ multiplex PCR; TCRdb holds only in-frame clones, not every one. Among approximately 15,000 clones, approximately 80% were seen once, and the ten largest hold 15% to 20%. Sequenced here: ileum tissue, sampled roughly 110 days after intestinal transplant. The receptor set was obtained from a human patient who received an intestinal transplant, so some T cells may come from the graft donor.

The V and J genes are TRBV4-1 and TRBJ2-3; D may be TRBD2 (5 bases). V lost 3 bases, J lost 0 bases, and 22 bases lay in between. In germline, CDR1 is MGHRA, CDR2 YSYEKL. The CDR3 is 19 residues long. The CDR3 region has the DNA TGCGCCAGCAGCCATGGGAGACCCCCTCGGTCCCCTAGCACAGATACGCAGTATTTT. Translating gives CASSHGRPPRSPSTDTQYF.

This clone was observed a single time. The gene calls are TRBV2 and TRBJ2-5, with D possibly called TRBD1 or TRBD2 (5 bases each). The DNA end favors TRBJ2-7, so the J call may be wrong. Per the germline V gene, CDR1 is SNHLY and CDR2 is FYNNEI. This CDR3 region has 15 residues. The CDR3, as DNA: TGTGCCAGCAGCCCCTTGGGGCTAGCCGGAGACGAGCAGTACTTC. Encoded protein: CASSPLGLAGDEQYF.

This clone appeared a few times. This chain joins TRBV14 and TRBJ2-7; D not resolved. Looked up from germline, CDR1 is SGHDN and CDR2 is FVKESK. With 1 base removed from V and 3 bases from J, the gap between germline ends came to 7 bases. The CDR3 contains 13 residues. CDR3 nucleotides: TGTGCCAGCAGCCAAGGGGCCTACTACGAGCAGTACTTC. Amino acids: CASSQGAYYEQYF.

This sequence joins TRBV25-1 and TRBJ2-6; D call uncertain. The CDR3 consists of 15 residues. Germline V gene lookup returns CDR1 MGHDK and CDR2 SYGVNS. The V gene lost 5 bases and the J gene lost 4 bases, with 12 bases spanning the gap. CDR3 sequence: CASSSALLGANVLTF. The CDR3, as DNA: TGTGCCAGCAGTTCTGCACTCTTGGGGGCCAACGTCCTGACTTTC.

This sequence joins TRBV7-9 and TRBJ2-5; 11 nucleotides agree with TRBD2. V lost 2 bases, J lost 5 bases, and 10 bases stayed unmatched. The CDR3 is made up of 17 amino acids. Germline loops: CDR1 SEHNR, CDR2 FQNEAQ (reference sequence). The CDR3 DNA is TGTGCCAGCAGCTTAAAATATGGGACTAGCGGCTGGGAGACCCAGTACTTC. As protein: CASSLKYGTSGWETQYF.

This sequence joins TRBV11-2 and TRBJ2-5; D unclear. The V gene lost 3 bases and the J gene lost 1 base, with 9 bases spanning the gap. Per the germline V gene, CDR1 is SGHAT and CDR2 is FQNNGV. The CDR3 covers 14 residues. CDR3 sequence (DNA): TGTGCCAGCAGCTTTTTCTCGGGCCAAGAGACCCAGTACTTC. This translates into CASSFFSGQETQYF.

A single count supports this clone. The V gene is TRBV5-5, the J gene TRBJ1-1, with TRBD1 as a possible D gene (6 bases). Trimming shortened V by 0 bases and J by 4 bases, and 13 bases separated the two germline ends. Germline V gene lookup returns CDR1 SGHKS and CDR2 YYEKEE (reference sequence). The CDR3 spans 15 residues. The CDR3 nucleotides read TGTGCCAGCAGCTTGGGACAGGCGTTTAGCACTGAAGCTTTCTTT. Amino acid sequence: CASSLGQAFSTEAFF.

This chain links TRBV28 with TRBJ2-7, with D possibly matching TRBD2 (5 bases). This CDR3 comprises 13 residues. Germline values: CDR1 MDHEN, CDR2 SYDVKM. Trimming took off 2 bases at V and 7 bases at J, with 12 bases between the two ends. The CDR3: CASSLGPGMEQYF. As DNA, the CDR3 is TGTGCCAGCAGTTTAGGACCCGGGATGGAGCAGTACTTC.

CDR3 sequence reads: CASSPGRVGEAFF. The CDR3 bases are TGTGCCAGCTCACCAGGGAGGGTTGGGGAAGCTTTCTTT. The rearrangement links TRBV18 to TRBJ1-1; D is uncertain. The CDR3 consists of 13 residues. V lost 2 bases to trimming and J lost 8 bases, with 12 bases between them. Germline loops: CDR1 KGHSH, CDR2 LQKENI.

This sequence joins TRBV28 and TRBJ2-1; 8 bases match TRBD2. The CDR3 has 14 amino acids. Per germline, CDR1 MDHEN and CDR2 SYDVKM. Trimming took 10 bases from V and 2 from J; bases not matched to a gene: 7. CDR3 loop: CATRTGGAYNEQFF. The CDR3 DNA is TGTGCCACCAGAACGGGAGGGGCCTACAATGAGCAGTTCTTC.

The V and J genes are TRBV6-6 and TRBJ1-4; 9 positions agree with TRBD1. After removal of 10 bases from V and 6 bases from J, the junction contained 3 bases not matched to a gene. The CDR3 runs to 12 residues. The germline V gene has CDR1 MNHNY and CDR2 SVGAGI (reference sequence). The CDR3 here is CATGTGYEKLFF. The CDR3 coding sequence is TGTGCCACCGGGACAGGGTATGAAAAACTGTTTTTT.

A few counts support this clone. V gene TRBV15 combines with J gene TRBJ1-5, with D unclear. V dropped 0 bases and J dropped 2 bases, with 8 bases sitting between them. Germline V lookup: CDR1 LNHNV, CDR2 YYDKDF (reference sequence). The CDR3 totals 15 residues. CDR3 sequence: CATSRDLRGNQPQHF. CDR3 nucleotide sequence: TGTGCCACCAGCAGAGATTTAAGGGGCAATCAGCCCCAGCATTTT.

This chain joins TRBV7-9 and TRBJ1-2, with TRBD1 matching 12 bases. This CDR3 is built from 16 residues. Germline V gene sequence: CDR1 SEHNR, CDR2 FQNEAQ (reference sequence). With V trimmed by 5 bases and J by 2 bases, 6 bases remained unmatched. In DNA, the CDR3 is TGTGCCAGCAGCCAAGGGACAGGGGGCCCCAACTATGGCTACACCTTC. This sequence encodes CASSQGTGGPNYGYTF.

V and J are TRBV4-1 and TRBJ2-1, with no clear D. V was trimmed by 0 bases and J by 4 bases, leaving 19 bases between them. The CDR3 has 18 residues. Germline-derived CDR1 and CDR2 are MGHRA and YSYEKL. The CDR3 DNA is TGCGCCAGCAGCCAAGAAAATCCCTTTAAGGGCAGATACAATGAGCAGTTCTTC. This encodes CASSQENPFKGRYNEQFF.

This chain uses TRBV19 with TRBJ1-5; 7 positions match TRBD1. Losses at the gene ends were 9 bases for V and 0 bases for J; bases not matched to a gene: 26. Germline V gene lookup returns CDR1 LNHDA and CDR2 SQIVND (reference sequence). CDR3 length equals 21 residues. CDR3 region: CARSRGRGSRAEGDSNQPQHF. The CDR3 nucleotides read TGTGCCAGGTCCCGAGGCAGGGGGTCCCGAGCAGAGGGTGATAGCAATCAGCCCCAGCATTTT.

The chain joins TRBV5-4 to TRBJ2-7; TRBD2 aligns across 9 bases. The V segment lost 1 base and the J segment 4 bases; nucleotides outside the gene matches: 9. Germline CDR1 is SGHNT and CDR2 is YYREEE (reference sequence). The CDR3 length is 16 residues. The CDR3 loop reads CASSLRRGGLLYEQYF. CDR3 nucleotide sequence: TGTGCCAGCAGCTTGAGGCGGGGGGGCCTGTTATACGAGCAGTACTTC.

Note on this clone: A far larger clone is only one base removed, so a read error is likely. The chain employs TRBV10-3 and TRBJ2-7; D is unclear. The CDR3 has 11 amino acids. V gave up 6 bases and J gave up 4 bases, with 7 bases separating them. Germline values: CDR1 ENHRY, CDR2 SYGVKD. The CDR3 is CAIREEYEQYF. CDR3 bases: TGTGCCATCAGAGAGGAGTACGAGCAGTACTTC.

The V and J genes are TRBV9 and TRBJ2-7; TRBD1 might be the D (5 bases). The V end lost 0 bases, the J end lost 6 bases, and 13 bases lay between the germline ends. CDR3 size: 14 residues. From germline, CDR1 is SGDLS and CDR2 YYNGEE. The chain's CDR3 is CASSVGKGAIEQYF. The CDR3 nucleotides read TGTGCCAGCAGCGTAGGTAAAGGGGCTATCGAGCAGTACTTC.

This clone was seen only a few times. This chain uses TRBV5-7 with TRBJ2-3; TRBD1 might be the D (6 bases). TRBV5-7 is recorded as an ORF, its role being uncertain. Between the trimmed V and J ends, which lost 4 bases and 0 bases, there was a span of 12 bases. This CDR3 is built from 15 residues. CDR3 sequence: CASSPTGLSTDTQYF. Written as DNA, the CDR3 is TGTGCCAGCAGCCCAACAGGGCTCAGCACAGATACGCAGTATTTT.

This chain uses TRBV5-1 with TRBJ2-1; unclear D gene. Germline loops: CDR1 SGHRS, CDR2 YFSETQ. This CDR3 is 13 amino acids long. V was trimmed by 4 bases and J by 6 bases, leaving 11 bases between them. The CDR3 loop is CASSARLLNEQFF. The CDR3 DNA reads TGCGCCAGCAGCGCCCGACTTCTCAATGAGCAGTTCTTC.

The rearrangement joins TRBV4-1 to TRBJ1-2, with D unresolved. This CDR3 contains 16 residues. The germline gives CDR1 MGHRA, CDR2 YSYEKL. V lost 5 bases to trimming and J lost 4 bases, with 20 bases between them. The CDR3, as DNA: TGCGCCAGCAGCTCCCCTCGGGCGCGACCACTCTATGGCTACACCTTC. Amino acid sequence: CASSSPRARPLYGYTF.

The V call is TRBV4-3, the J call TRBJ2-6, with D maybe TRBD1 (5 bases). The germline V and J ends were trimmed by 8 bases and 1 base, with 12 bases remaining between them. Per the germline V gene, CDR1 is LGHNA and CDR2 is YSLEER. The CDR3 extends over 15 amino acids. CDR3 protein: CASGPYRSGANVLTF. The CDR3 DNA sequence: TGCGCCAGCGGGCCATACAGGTCTGGGGCCAACGTCCTGACTTTC.

This clone was found a few times. V and J are TRBV5-6 and TRBJ2-5, with TRBD2 matching over 10 bases. This CDR3 has 14 residues. V shed 1 base, J shed 4 bases, and the junction held 1 base outside the gene matches. From germline, CDR1 is SGHDT and CDR2 YYEEEE. In DNA, the CDR3 is TGTGCCAGCAGCTTGAGACTAGCGGGAGAGACCCAGTACTTC. Translating gives CASSLRLAGETQYF.

This clone was found a few times. V and J are TRBV19 and TRBJ1-4; 7 bases align to TRBD1. V lost 7 bases, J lost 5 bases, and 4 bases stayed unmatched. The germline V gene encodes CDR1 LNHDA and CDR2 SQIVND (reference sequence). The CDR3 has 13 amino acids. The CDR3 protein is CASTMDRNEKLFF. In DNA form, the CDR3 reads TGTGCCAGTACCATGGACAGGAATGAAAAACTGTTTTTT.

The chain links TRBV7-6 to TRBJ2-1; tentatively, D is TRBD1 (5 bases). The ends were cut back, 5 bases at V and 10 bases at J, with 12 bases in the middle. Germline CDR1 is SGHVS and CDR2 is FNYEAQ. The CDR3 runs to 12 residues. The CDR3 region is CASSHTGYEQFF. For the CDR3, the DNA is TGTGCCAGCAGCCACACAGGTTACGAGCAGTTCTTC.

The V and J genes are TRBV6-5 and TRBJ1-6, with no clear D. Germline V CDR1 and CDR2: MNHEY, SVGAGI. V was shortened by 2 bases and J by 6 bases, with 8 bases between the two germline ends. This CDR3 has 14 residues. In nucleotides, the CDR3 is TGTGCCAGCAGTTACACAAGGGTTAATTCACCCCTCCACTTT. It translates to CASSYTRVNSPLHF.

The CDR3 DNA reads as TGTGCCAGCAGCCCACAAAGCGGGAGGGTCTGGAAGACCCAGTACTTC. Translation: CASSPQSGRVWKTQYF. The chain couples TRBV4-2 to TRBJ2-5; 10 nucleotides line up with TRBD2. CDR1 is LGHNA and CDR2 is YNFKEQ in the germline V gene. V was clipped by 4 bases and J by 6 bases; unmatched bases: 11. This CDR3 comprises 16 residues.

The genes are TRBV4-1 and TRBJ2-1; no clear D gene. This CDR3 region has 16 residues. Trimming left V 4 bases short and J 1 base short, with 14 bases between. The germline V gene encodes CDR1 MGHRA and CDR2 YSYEKL. Here the CDR3 DNA reads TGCGCCAGCAGCCCCGCCCGCGGTCGGTCCTACAATGAGCAGTTCTTC. Its translation is CASSPARGRSYNEQFF.